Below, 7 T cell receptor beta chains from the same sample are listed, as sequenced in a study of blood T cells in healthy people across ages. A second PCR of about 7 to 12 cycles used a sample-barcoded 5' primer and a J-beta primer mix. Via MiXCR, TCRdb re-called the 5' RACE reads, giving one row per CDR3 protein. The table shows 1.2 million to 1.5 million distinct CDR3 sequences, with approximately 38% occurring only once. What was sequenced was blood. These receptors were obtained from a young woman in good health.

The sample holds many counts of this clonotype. DNA for the CDR3: TGCAGCGTTGGGGCACGACTAGCGGGAGATGGCGAGCAGTACTTC. Amino acid sequence: CSVGARLAGDGEQYF. This chain links TRBV29-1 with TRBJ2-7, with 12 bases identical to TRBD2. The V segment lost 4 bases and the J segment 6 bases; nucleotides outside the gene matches: 10. CDR1 is SQVTM, CDR2 ANQGSEA, per germline. The CDR3 is 15 residues long.

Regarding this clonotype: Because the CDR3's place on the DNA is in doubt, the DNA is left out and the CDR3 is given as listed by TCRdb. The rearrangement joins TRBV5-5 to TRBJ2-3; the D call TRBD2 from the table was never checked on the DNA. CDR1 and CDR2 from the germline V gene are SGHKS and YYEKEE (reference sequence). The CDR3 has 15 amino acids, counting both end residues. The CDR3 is CASSSWAGGADTRYF.

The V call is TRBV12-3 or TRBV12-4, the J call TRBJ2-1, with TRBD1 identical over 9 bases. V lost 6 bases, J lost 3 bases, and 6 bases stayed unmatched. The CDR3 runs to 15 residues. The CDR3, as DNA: TGTGCCAGCAGACTGGGACAGGGAGTCTACAATGAGCAGTTCTTC. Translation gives CASRLGQGVYNEQFF.

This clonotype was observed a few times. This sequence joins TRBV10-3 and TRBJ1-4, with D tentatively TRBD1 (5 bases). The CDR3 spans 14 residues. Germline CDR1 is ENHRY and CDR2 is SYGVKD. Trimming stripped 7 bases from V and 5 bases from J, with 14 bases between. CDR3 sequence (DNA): TGTGCCATCATGGCGTCAGGACAAAATGAAAAACTGTTTTTT. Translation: CAIMASGQNEKLFF.

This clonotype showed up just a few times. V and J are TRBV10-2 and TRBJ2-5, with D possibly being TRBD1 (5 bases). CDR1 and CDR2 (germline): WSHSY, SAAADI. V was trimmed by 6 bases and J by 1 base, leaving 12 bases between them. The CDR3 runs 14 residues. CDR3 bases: TGCGCCAGCAGATTAGACAGAACCCAAGAGACCCAGTACTTC. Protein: CASRLDRTQETQYF.

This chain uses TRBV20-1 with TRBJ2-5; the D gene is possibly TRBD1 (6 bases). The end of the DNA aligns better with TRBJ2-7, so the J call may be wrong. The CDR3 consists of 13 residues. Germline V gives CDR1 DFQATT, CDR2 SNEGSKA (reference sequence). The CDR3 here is CSGRPTGLYEQYF. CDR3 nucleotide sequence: TGCAGCGGGCGTCCGACAGGCCTCTACGAGCAGTACTTC.

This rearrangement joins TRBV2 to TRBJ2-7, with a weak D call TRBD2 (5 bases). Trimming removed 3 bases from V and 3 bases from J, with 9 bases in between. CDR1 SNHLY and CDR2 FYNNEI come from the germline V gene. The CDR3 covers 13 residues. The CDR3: CASSESGDYEQYF. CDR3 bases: TGTGCCAGCAGTGAGTCCGGGGACTACGAGCAGTACTTC. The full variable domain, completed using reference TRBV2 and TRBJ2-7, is EPEVTQTPSHQVTQMGQEVILRCVPISNHLYFYWYRQILGQKVEFLVSFYNNEISEKSEIFDDQFSVERPDGSNFTLKIRSTKLEDSAMYFCASSESGDYEQYFGPGTRLTVT.